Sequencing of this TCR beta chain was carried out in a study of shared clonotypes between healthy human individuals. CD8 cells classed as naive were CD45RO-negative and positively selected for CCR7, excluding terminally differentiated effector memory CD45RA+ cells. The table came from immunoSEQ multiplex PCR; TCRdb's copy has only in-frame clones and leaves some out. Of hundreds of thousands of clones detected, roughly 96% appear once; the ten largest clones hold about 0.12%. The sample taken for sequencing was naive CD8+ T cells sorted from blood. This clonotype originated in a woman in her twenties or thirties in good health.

This CDR3 is CSVAPTDRYNEQFF. CDR3 DNA sequence: TGCAGCGTTGCGCCGACAGATAGGTACAATGAGCAGTTCTTC. This chain joins TRBV29-1 and TRBJ2-1, with a tentative D call TRBD1 (5 bases). The V end was cut by 4 bases, the J end by 4 bases, with 14 bases between. This CDR3 spans 14 amino acids. Germline V gives CDR1 SQVTM, CDR2 ANQGSEA.